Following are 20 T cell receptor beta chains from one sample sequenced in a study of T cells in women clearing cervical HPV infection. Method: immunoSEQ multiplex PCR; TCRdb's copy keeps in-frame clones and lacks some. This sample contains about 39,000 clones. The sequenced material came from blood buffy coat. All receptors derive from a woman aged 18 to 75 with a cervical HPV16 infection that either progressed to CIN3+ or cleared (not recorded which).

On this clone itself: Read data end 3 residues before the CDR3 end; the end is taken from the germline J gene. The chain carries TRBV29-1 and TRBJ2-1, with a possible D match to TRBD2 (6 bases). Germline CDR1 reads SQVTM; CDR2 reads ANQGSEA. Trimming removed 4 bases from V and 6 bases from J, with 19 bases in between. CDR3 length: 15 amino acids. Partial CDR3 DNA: TGCAGCGTTGTTAGGACACGGGGGACGATCAATGAG. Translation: CSVVRTRGTINE. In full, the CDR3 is CSVVRTRGTINEQFF.

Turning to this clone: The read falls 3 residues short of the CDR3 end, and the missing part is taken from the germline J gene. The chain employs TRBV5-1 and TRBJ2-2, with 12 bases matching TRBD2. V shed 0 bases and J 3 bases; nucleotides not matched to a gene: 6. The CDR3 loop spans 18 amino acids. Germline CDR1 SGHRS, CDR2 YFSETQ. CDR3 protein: CASSLAASGGAHTGELFF. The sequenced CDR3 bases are TGCGCCAGCAGCTTGGCCGCTAGCGGGGGGGCCCACACCGGGGAG. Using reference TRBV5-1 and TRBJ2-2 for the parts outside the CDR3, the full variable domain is KAGVTQTPRYLIKTRGQQVTLSCSPISGHRSVSWYQQTPGQGLQFLFEYFSETQRNKGNFPGRFSGRQFSNSRSEMNVSTLELGDSALYLCASSLAASGGAHTGELFFGEGSRLTVL.

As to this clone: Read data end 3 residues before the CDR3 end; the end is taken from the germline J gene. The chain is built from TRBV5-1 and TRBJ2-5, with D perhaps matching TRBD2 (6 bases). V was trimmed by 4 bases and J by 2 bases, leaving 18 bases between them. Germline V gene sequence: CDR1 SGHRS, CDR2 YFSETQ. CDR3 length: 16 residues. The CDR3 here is CASSPGLYGAQETQYF. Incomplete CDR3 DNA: TGCGCCAGCAGCCCGGGACTCTACGGGGCACAAGAGACC.

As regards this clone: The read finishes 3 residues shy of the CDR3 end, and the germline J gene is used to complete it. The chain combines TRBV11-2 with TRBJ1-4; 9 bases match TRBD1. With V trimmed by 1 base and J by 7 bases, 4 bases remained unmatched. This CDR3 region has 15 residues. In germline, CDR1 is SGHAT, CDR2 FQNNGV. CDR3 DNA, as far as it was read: TGTGCCAGCAGCTTAGGGGACAGGGATTTTGAAAAA. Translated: CASSLGDRDFEK. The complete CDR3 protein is CASSLGDRDFEKLFF.

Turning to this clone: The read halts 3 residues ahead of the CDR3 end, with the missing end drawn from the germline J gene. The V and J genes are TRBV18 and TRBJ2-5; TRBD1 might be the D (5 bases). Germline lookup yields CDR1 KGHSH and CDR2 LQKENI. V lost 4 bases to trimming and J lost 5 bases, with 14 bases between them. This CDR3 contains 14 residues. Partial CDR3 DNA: TGTGCCAGCTCACGGGCAGGGTCTGCGGAGACC. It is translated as CASSRAGSAET. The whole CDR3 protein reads CASSRAGSAETQYF.

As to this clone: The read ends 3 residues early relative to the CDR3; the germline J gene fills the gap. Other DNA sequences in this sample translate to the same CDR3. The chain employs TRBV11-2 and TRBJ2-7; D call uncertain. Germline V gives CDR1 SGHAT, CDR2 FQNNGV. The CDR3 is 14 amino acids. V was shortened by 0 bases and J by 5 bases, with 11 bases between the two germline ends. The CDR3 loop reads CASSLDVTVHEQYF. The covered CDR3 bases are TGTGCCAGCAGCTTAGATGTAACAGTCCACGAG. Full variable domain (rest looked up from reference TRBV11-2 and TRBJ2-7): EAGVAQSPRYKIIEKRQSVAFWCNPISGHATLYWYQQILGQGPKLLIQFQNNGVVDDSQLPKDRFSAERLKGVDSTLKIQPAKLEDSAVYLCASSLDVTVHEQYFGPGTRLTVT.

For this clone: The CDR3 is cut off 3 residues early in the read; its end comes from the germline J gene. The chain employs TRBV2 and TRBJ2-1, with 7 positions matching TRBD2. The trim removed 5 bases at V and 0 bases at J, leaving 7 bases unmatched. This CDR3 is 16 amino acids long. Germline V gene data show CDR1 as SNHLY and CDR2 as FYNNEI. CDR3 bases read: TGTGCCAGCAGTTCTTTGGGCGGGGGCTCCTACAATGAG. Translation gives CASSSLGGGSYNE. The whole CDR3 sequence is CASSSLGGGSYNEQFF.

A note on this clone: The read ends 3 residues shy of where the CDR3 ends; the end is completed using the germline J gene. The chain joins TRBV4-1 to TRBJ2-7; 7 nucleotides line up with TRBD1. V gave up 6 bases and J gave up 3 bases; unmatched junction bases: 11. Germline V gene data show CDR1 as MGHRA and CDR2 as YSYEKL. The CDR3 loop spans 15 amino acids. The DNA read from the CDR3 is TGCGCCAGCAGTCATTTGGGGGCAGGGGGCTACGAG. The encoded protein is CASSHLGAGGYE. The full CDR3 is CASSHLGAGGYEQYF.

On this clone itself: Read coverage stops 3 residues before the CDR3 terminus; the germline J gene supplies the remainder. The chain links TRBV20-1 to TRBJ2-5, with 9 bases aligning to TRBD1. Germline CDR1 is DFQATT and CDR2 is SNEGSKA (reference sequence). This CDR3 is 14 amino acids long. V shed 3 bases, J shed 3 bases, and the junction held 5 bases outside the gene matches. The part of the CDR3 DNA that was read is TGCAGTGCTAGGGGAGGGACAGGGAAAGAGACC. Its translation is CSARGGTGKET. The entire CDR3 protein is CSARGGTGKETQYF.

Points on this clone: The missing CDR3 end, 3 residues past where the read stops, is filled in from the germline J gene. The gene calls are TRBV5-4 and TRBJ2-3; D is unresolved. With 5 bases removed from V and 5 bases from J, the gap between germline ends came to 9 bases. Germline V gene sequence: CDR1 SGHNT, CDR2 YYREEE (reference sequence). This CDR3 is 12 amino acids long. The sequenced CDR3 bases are TGTGCCAGCAGATCGAGCGAAGATACG. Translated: CASRSSEDT. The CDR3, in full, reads CASRSSEDTQYF.

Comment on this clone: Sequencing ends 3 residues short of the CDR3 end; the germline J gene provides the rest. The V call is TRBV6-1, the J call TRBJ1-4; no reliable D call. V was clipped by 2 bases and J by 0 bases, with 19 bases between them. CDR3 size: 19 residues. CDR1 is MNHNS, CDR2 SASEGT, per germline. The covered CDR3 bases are TGTGCCAGCAGTGAAAGCCCCCGGTGGAGGCAGGCAACTAATGAAAAA. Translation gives CASSESPRWRQATNEK. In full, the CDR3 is CASSESPRWRQATNEKLFF.

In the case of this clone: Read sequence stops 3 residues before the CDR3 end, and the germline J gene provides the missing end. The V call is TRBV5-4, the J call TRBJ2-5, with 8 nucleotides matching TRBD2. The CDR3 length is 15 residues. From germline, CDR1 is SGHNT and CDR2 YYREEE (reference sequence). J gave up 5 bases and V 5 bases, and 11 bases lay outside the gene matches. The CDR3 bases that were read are TGTGCCAGCAGGGGGGACGGCGGGGGGATGGAGACC. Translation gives CASRGDGGGMET. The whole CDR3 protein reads CASRGDGGGMETQYF.

The CDR3 is CSASGGKNTGELFF. Incomplete CDR3 DNA: TGCAGTGCTAGCGGGGGAAAGAACACCGGGGAG. The chain has TRBV20-1 and TRBJ2-2, with D perhaps matching TRBD2 (6 bases). Read coverage stops 3 residues before the CDR3 terminus; the germline J gene supplies the remainder. Germline V gene sequence: CDR1 DFQATT, CDR2 SNEGSKA (reference sequence). V gave up 3 bases and J gave up 1 base, with 9 bases separating them. The CDR3 is 14 amino acids.

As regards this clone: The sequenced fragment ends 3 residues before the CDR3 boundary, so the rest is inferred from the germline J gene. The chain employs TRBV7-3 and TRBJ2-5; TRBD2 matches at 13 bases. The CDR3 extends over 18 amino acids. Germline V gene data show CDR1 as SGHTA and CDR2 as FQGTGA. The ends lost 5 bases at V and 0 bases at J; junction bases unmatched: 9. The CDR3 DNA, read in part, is TGTGCCAGCAGCAAAGGGACTAGCGGGGCTATGTACCAAGAGACC. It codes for CASSKGTSGAMYQET. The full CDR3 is CASSKGTSGAMYQETQYF.

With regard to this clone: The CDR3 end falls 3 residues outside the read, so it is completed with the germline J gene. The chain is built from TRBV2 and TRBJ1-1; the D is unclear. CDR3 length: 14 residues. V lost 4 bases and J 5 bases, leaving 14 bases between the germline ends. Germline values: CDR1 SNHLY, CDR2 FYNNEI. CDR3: CASSGSLSGTEAFF. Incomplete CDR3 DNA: TGTGCCAGCAGTGGATCCCTTTCGGGTACTGAA.

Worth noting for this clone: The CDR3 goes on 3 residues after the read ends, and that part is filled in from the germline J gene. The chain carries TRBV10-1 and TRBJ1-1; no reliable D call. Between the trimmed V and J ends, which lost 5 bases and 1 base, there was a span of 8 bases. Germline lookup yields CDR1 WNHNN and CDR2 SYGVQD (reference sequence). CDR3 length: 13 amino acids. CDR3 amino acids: CASSSRQNTEAFF. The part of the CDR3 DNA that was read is TGCGCCAGCAGTAGTCGACAGAACACTGAA.

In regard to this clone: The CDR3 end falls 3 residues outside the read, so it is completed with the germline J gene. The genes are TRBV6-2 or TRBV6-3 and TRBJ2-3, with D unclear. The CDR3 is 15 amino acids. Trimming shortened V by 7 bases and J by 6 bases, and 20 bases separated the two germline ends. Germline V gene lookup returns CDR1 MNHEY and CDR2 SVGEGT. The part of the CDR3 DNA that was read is TGTGCCAGCACCCCAGTGGTAGCCGCTTCGGATACG. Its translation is CASTPVVAASDT. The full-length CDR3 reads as CASTPVVAASDTQYF.

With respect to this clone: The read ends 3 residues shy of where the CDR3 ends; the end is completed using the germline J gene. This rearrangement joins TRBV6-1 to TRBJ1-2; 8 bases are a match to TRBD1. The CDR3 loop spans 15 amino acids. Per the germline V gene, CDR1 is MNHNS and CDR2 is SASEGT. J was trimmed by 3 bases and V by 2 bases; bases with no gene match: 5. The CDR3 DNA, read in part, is TGTGCCAGCAGTGAATGGGCAGGGGGCGACTATGGC. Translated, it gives CASSEWAGGDYG. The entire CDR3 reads CASSEWAGGDYGYTF.

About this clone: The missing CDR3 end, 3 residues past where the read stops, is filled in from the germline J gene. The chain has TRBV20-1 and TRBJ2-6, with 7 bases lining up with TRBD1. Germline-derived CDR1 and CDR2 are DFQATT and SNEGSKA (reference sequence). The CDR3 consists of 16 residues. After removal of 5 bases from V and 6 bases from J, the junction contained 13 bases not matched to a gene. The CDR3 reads CSASGTAFLEANVLTF. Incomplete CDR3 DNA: TGCAGTGCTTCCGGGACAGCCTTTCTTGAGGCCAACGTC.

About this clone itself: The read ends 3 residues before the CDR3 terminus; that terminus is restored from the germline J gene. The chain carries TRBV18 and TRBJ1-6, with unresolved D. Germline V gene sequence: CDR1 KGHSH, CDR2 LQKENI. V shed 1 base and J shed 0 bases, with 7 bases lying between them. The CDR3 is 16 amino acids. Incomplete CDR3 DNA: TGTGCCAGCTCACCACTCCCCGGCTCCTATAATTCACCC. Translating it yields CASSPLPGSYNSP. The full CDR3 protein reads CASSPLPGSYNSPLHF.